The clone carrying this T cell receptor (beta chain) is a singleton in its sample. Its target is unknown. This specimen comes from a study of CD8 T cells in Susac syndrome. Study-level results: There was no clonal expansion in the CD4+ T cell repertoires of Susac syndrome.

Random-hexamer reverse transcription was applied to 0.5 to 1 ug RNA. An immunoSEQ multiplex PCR generated amplified TCR beta CDR3 products spanning 54 Vbeta and 13 Jbeta. TCRdb re-called the immunoSEQ multiplex PCR reads through MiXCR, storing one row per CDR3 protein. The sample has 150,000 to 200,000 distinct CDR3 sequences, more than 95% seen once; the top ten hold about 0.13%. Trimming at V came to 4 bases and at J to 4 bases, leaving 5 bases not matched to a gene. The CDR3 covers 14 residues. Germline CDR1 is ENHRY and CDR2 is SYGVKD. Sequencing of TCR beta, carried out with a high-throughput approach, was applied to CD8+ and CD4+ T cells from the blood.

The rearrangement links TRBV10-3 to TRBJ1-2; 8 bases align to TRBD1. The source of this sequence is a human donor with Susac syndrome. Sequencing was carried out using CD4+ T cells from PBMCs. The CDR3 region is CAISVDRDAYGYTF. The DNA for the CDR3 is TGTGCCATCAGTGTGGACAGGGACGCCTATGGCTACACCTTC.